These 23 T cell receptor beta chains originate from one sample sequenced in a study of molecular identifiers for immune sequencing clone quantification. MiXCR was run by TCRdb on the PCR reads, yielding one entry per CDR3 protein. Of approximately 550,000 distinct CDR3 sequences listed, 20% to 25% are singletons. The sequencing sample was made of naive CD8+ T cells from blood, with Jurkat cell RNA spiked in. Subset given: FACS-sorted CD8+CD4-CCR7+CD45RA+ naive T cells. These TCRs come from a human donor in good health. Some libraries in this study had Jurkat cell RNA spiked in.

This clonotype has a count of ten or more. This chain uses TRBV6-2 or TRBV6-3 with TRBJ1-4; D may be TRBD1 (5 bases). The CDR3 covers 15 residues. Germline V gene lookup returns CDR1 MNHEY and CDR2 SVGEGT. Trimming removed 5 bases from V and 4 bases from J, with 14 bases in between. CDR3 DNA: TGTGCCAGCAGTGACGACAGAGACTATAATGAAAAACTGTTTTTT. Encoded protein: CASSDDRDYNEKLFF.

This chain connects TRBV7-9 to TRBJ1-1, with unresolved D. This CDR3 comprises 15 residues. Trimming took off 5 bases at V and 1 base at J, with 14 bases between the two ends. Germline loops: CDR1 SEHNR, CDR2 FQNEAQ (reference sequence). As DNA, the CDR3 is TGTGCCAGCAGCCTAGGGAGTCCAGAGAACACTGAAGCTTTCTTT. This translates into CASSLGSPENTEAFF.

This clonotype was observed many times. V gene TRBV20-1 combines with J gene TRBJ2-4; no clear D. V was trimmed by 0 bases and J by 4 bases, leaving 16 bases between them. Per the germline V gene, CDR1 is DFQATT and CDR2 is SNEGSKA (reference sequence). The CDR3 runs to 16 residues. This CDR3 reads CSARDLHTENKNIQYF. Written as DNA, the CDR3 is TGCAGTGCTAGAGATCTCCACACTGAGAATAAAAACATTCAGTACTTC.

This clonotype was seen repeatedly, ten times or more. J is TRBJ1-4 and V is TRBV13; D remains unclear. CDR1 is PRHDT, CDR2 FYEKMQ, per germline (reference sequence). The V gene lost 0 bases and the J gene lost 6 bases, with 11 bases spanning the gap. This CDR3 contains 15 residues. This CDR3 is CASSLGREMYEKLFF. CDR3 sequence (DNA): TGTGCCAGCAGCTTAGGCAGAGAGATGTATGAAAAACTGTTTTTT.

This clonotype was observed many times. The rearrangement links TRBV6-2 or TRBV6-3 to TRBJ1-3, with 8 bases that match TRBD1. After removal of 5 bases from V and 2 bases from J, the junction contained 8 bases not matched to a gene. Per germline, CDR1 MNHEY and CDR2 SVGEGT. This CDR3 spans 16 amino acids. The CDR3 protein is CASSEPTGEAGNTIYF. The DNA of the CDR3 is TGTGCCAGCAGTGAACCGACAGGGGAGGCTGGAAACACCATATATTTT.

This clonotype was picked up many times. The V call is TRBV19, the J call TRBJ2-7, with a tentative D call TRBD1 (5 bases). V dropped 1 base and J dropped 2 bases, with 9 bases sitting between them. CDR1 is LNHDA, CDR2 SQIVND, per germline (reference sequence). The CDR3 totals 14 residues. The CDR3 sequence: CASSIVGQAYEQYF. As DNA, the CDR3 is TGTGCCAGTAGTATAGTGGGGCAAGCCTACGAGCAGTACTTC. The full variable domain, its missing parts supplied by reference TRBV19 and TRBJ2-7, is DGGITQSPKYLFRKEGQNVTLSCEQNLNHDAMYWYRQDPGQGLRLIYYSQIVNDFQKGDIAEGYSVSREKKESFPLTVTSAQKNPTAFYLCASSIVGQAYEQYFGPGTRLTVT.

Notes on this clonotype: A much larger clonotype is one base distant, so this may be a read error. The chain combines TRBV4-1 with TRBJ2-1; D may correspond to TRBD1 or TRBD2 (5 bases each). Looked up from germline, CDR1 is MGHRA and CDR2 is YSYEKL. The CDR3 is 18 residues long. The CDR3 DNA follows: TGCGCCAGCAGCCAAGACAATCGGGGCTTCAGCTCCTCCAATGAGCAGTTCTTC. Its protein is CASSQDNRGFSSSNEQFF.

This clonotype was counted ten times or more. The rearrangement links TRBV28 to TRBJ2-7; D perhaps matches TRBD2 (6 bases). This CDR3 comprises 17 residues. CDR1 and CDR2 from the germline V gene are MDHEN and SYDVKM. With 7 bases removed from V and 2 bases from J, the gap between germline ends came to 24 bases. The CDR3 loop reads CASTPLGARGVAYEQYF. For the CDR3, the DNA is TGTGCCAGCACTCCTCTCGGCGCCCGCGGGGTAGCCTACGAGCAGTACTTC.

This chain links TRBV9 with TRBJ1-5; D might be TRBD1 (5 bases). Trimming shortened V by 4 bases and J by 1 base, and 12 bases separated the two germline ends. Germline V CDR1 and CDR2: SGDLS, YYNGEE. The CDR3 length is 15 residues. In DNA, the CDR3 is TGTGCCAGCAGCCGCCGGGGGGTGAGCAATCAGCCCCAGCATTTT. Residues: CASSRRGVSNQPQHF. The full variable domain, completed using reference TRBV9 and TRBJ1-5, is DSGVTQTPKHLITATGQRVTLRCSPRSGDLSVYWYQQSLDQGLQFLIQYYNGEERAKGNILERFSAQQFPDLHSELNLSSLELGDSALYFCASSRRGVSNQPQHFGDGTRLSIL.

This clonotype was counted many times. The V gene is TRBV18, the J gene TRBJ1-1; no firm D call. Germline V gives CDR1 KGHSH, CDR2 LQKENI. CDR3 size: 16 residues. Trimming cost V 4 bases and J 0 bases, with 15 bases left between them. CDR3 sequence: CASSHQNEGLNTEAFF. CDR3 nucleotide sequence: TGTGCCAGCTCACACCAAAATGAGGGCCTGAACACTGAAGCTTTCTTT.

This clonotype was counted only a few times. This sequence joins TRBV9 and TRBJ1-3; D unclear. This CDR3 comprises 15 residues. Trimming cost V 0 bases and J 0 bases, with 7 bases left between them. In germline, CDR1 is SGDLS, CDR2 YYNGEE. CDR3 in amino acids: CASSVGGNSGNTIYF. CDR3 nucleotide sequence: TGTGCCAGCAGCGTAGGGGGAAACTCTGGAAACACCATATATTTT.

About this clonotype: Compared with germline, one end of the junction differs, possibly owing to a read error. The rearrangement joins TRBV13 to TRBJ2-7; D gene unclear. The CDR3 is 13 amino acids. The germline V gene encodes CDR1 PRHDT and CDR2 FYEKMQ (reference sequence). The CDR3 DNA is TGTGCCAGCAGCTTTGGACCCTCCTACGAGCGGTACTTC. It encodes CASSFGPSYERYF.

Many counts were recorded for this clonotype. This chain uses TRBV11-2 with TRBJ2-3; D may be TRBD1 (6 bases). The CDR3 sequence is 16 residues long. Germline CDR1 reads SGHAT; CDR2 reads FQNNGV. With 5 bases removed from V and 2 bases from J, the gap between germline ends came to 17 bases. Here the CDR3 DNA reads TGTGCCAGCAGCACACCGGACAGCCCCCTCACAGATACGCAGTATTTT. The encoded protein is CASSTPDSPLTDTQYF.

The gene calls are TRBV28 and TRBJ2-2, with no clear D. Germline V gives CDR1 MDHEN, CDR2 SYDVKM. The CDR3 is 15 residues long. V lost 3 bases and J lost 2, with 10 bases in between. The CDR3 protein is CASSFRGHNTGELFF. CDR3 bases: TGTGCCAGCAGTTTCCGAGGCCACAACACCGGGGAGCTGTTTTTT.

This clonotype occurred many times. V usage is TRBV29-1 and J usage is TRBJ2-2; TRBD1 matches 11 bases. In germline, CDR1 is SQVTM, CDR2 ANQGSEA. This CDR3 contains 15 residues. With 8 bases clipped from V and 4 bases from J, the junction kept 9 bases outside the gene matches. The CDR3: CSFRGQGAFTGELFF. In nucleotides, the CDR3 is TGCAGCTTCCGCGGACAGGGGGCATTCACCGGGGAGCTGTTTTTT.

In DNA, the CDR3 is TGCAGTGCGCACCAGGGACGGTCCACCACAGATACGCAGTATTTT. This codes for CSAHQGRSTTDTQYF. The chain uses TRBV20-1 and TRBJ2-3, with D possibly being TRBD1 or TRBD2 (5 bases each). CDR3 size: 15 residues. CDR1 is DFQATT, CDR2 SNEGSKA, per germline (reference sequence). The V end was cut by 6 bases, the J end by 2 bases, with 18 bases between.

The chain has TRBV14 and TRBJ2-7; D unresolved. With 4 bases removed from V and 0 bases from J, the gap between germline ends came to 10 bases. Germline assignment: CDR1 SGHDN and CDR2 FVKESK. The CDR3 runs 14 residues. The CDR3 is CASSPGHNSYEQYF. DNA for the CDR3: TGTGCCAGCAGCCCAGGCCACAACTCCTACGAGCAGTACTTC.

This clonotype was seen repeatedly, ten times or more. This sequence joins TRBV4-3 and TRBJ2-7; perhaps TRBD1 as D (5 bases). In germline, CDR1 is LGHNA, CDR2 YSLEER. The CDR3 totals 14 residues. Between the trimmed V and J ends, which lost 1 base and 0 bases, there was a span of 7 bases. CDR3 residues: CASSQGTSSYEQYF. In DNA, the CDR3 is TGCGCCAGCAGCCAAGGGACAAGCTCCTACGAGCAGTACTTC.

A few counts support this clonotype. CDR3 coding DNA: TGTGCCAGCACCATATTACAGGGGTGGGATAATGAGCAGTTCTTC. It is translated as CASTILQGWDNEQFF. V gene TRBV12-3 or TRBV12-4 combines with J gene TRBJ2-1; 7 bases match TRBD1. The CDR3 extends over 15 amino acids. With V trimmed by 7 bases and J by 7 bases, 13 bases remained unmatched.

About this clonotype itself: At one boundary the junction diverges from the germline segment, which might be a read error. J is TRBJ2-6 and V is TRBV19, with D possibly being TRBD1 (5 bases). There are 16 residues in the CDR3. The germline gives CDR1 LNHDA, CDR2 SQIVND (reference sequence). In DNA, the CDR3 is TGTGCCAGTAGTATGGGCCAGCGCTCTGGGGCCAACGTCATGACTTTC. As protein: CASSMGQRSGANVMTF.

V gene TRBV7-6 combines with J gene TRBJ2-7; 8 bases are shared with TRBD2. The CDR3 length is 13 residues. Germline CDR1 is SGHVS and CDR2 is FNYEAQ. V was pared by 10 bases and J by 4 bases, with 9 bases of the junction left unmatched. CDR3 bases: TGTGCCACCCCTCGGGGGGGGCTATACGAGCAGTACTTC. This sequence encodes CATPRGGLYEQYF.

This clonotype was observed many times. The chain links TRBV20-1 to TRBJ2-3; D unclear. CDR3 length: 13 residues. The germline V gene encodes CDR1 DFQATT and CDR2 SNEGSKA (reference sequence). Between the trimmed V and J ends, which lost 6 bases and 2 bases, there was a span of 12 bases. CDR3 loop: CSARSLSTDTQYF. CDR3 nucleotides: TGCAGTGCCCGGTCTCTATCCACAGATACGCAGTATTTT.

CDR3: CASSRDQGAYNEQFF. CDR3 nucleotide sequence: TGTGCCAGCAGCCGTGACCAGGGGGCGTACAATGAGCAGTTCTTC. The J gene is TRBJ2-1, the V gene TRBV7-8; TRBD1 agrees at 8 bases. V shed 5 bases and J 4 bases; nucleotides not matched to a gene: 7. CDR3 size: 15 residues. CDR1 and CDR2 (germline): SGHVS, FQNEAQ.